This T cell receptor beta chain was observed in a study of T cell responses to AZD1222 COVID-19 vaccine. Overall study findings and caveats: Unmutated regions of variants are reportedly targeted by nearly half of spike-specific TCRs.

Method: immunoSEQ multiplex PCR; TCRdb's copy keeps in-frame clones and lacks some. The sample lists about 130,000 clones, 75% to 95% occurring once. With respect to this clone: The antigen remains undetermined.

This TCR was recovered from an adult in good health. Sequencing was performed on peripheral blood, taken on day 0 of AZD1222 vaccination.

The DNA for the CDR3 is TGTGCCAGCAGTTTAGTGTTACCCGGGGAGCTGTTTTTT. Encoded protein: CASSLVLPGELFF. The rearrangement uses TRBV27 and TRBJ2-2; D remains unclear. With 2 bases removed from V and 6 bases from J, the gap between germline ends came to 7 bases. CDR1 is MNHEY, CDR2 SMNVEV, per germline (reference sequence). The CDR3 is 13 amino acids.